The rows below give T cell receptor beta chains drawn from one sample of a study of cytomegalovirus exposure and HLA in healthy donors. Measured with immunoSEQ multiplex PCR; TCRdb has only the in-frame clones, and not every one. In the table there are about 140,000 clones, over 80% of which are singletons. The source material was PBMCs. The source is a female donor in good health and CMV-seronegative. Each CDR3 is given with its conserved first and last residue. The order of the fields is V gene, clone size, J gene, D gene, CDR3 DNA, CDR3 protein. The D gene is left open where the match is weak. Clone sizes are given selectively: once, few, many, or a class where the clone is expanded.

TRBV6-1,NA,TRBJ1-3,NA,TGTGCCAGCAGTAACGACTGGAGCTCTGGAAACACCATATATTTT,CASSNDWSSGNTIYF
TRBV27,few,TRBJ2-7,NA,TGTGCCAGCAGTTTAGGTCGAGGCGGGGCAGCCTACGAGCAGTACTTC,CASSLGRGGAAYEQYF
TRBV6-1,NA,TRBJ2-7,NA,TGTGCCAGCAGTGACTCCGGGGAGGGGGCCTACGAGCAGTACTTC,CASSDSGEGAYEQYF
TRBV19,NA,TRBJ2-3,TRBD2,TGTGCCAGTAGTAGGGGGGGAAGCACAGATACGCAGTATTTT,CASSRGGSTDTQYF
TRBV5-6,NA,TRBJ2-7,NA,TGTGCCAGCAGCTCACAAACCTACGAGCAGTACTTC,CASSSQTYEQYF
TRBV12-5,NA,TRBJ2-3,TRBD2,TGTGCTAGTGGTGAAGGGACTATAGGCGCAGATACGCAGTATTTT,CASGEGTIGADTQYF
TRBV6-4,NA,TRBJ2-7,TRBD2,TGTGCCAGCAGCCTGGACTCTAGCGGGTCCTACGAGCAGTACTTC,CASSLDSSGSYEQYF
TRBV19,NA,TRBJ1-2,NA,TGTGCCAGTAGTATGCGTCAGGGGAACTATGGCTACACCTTC,CASSMRQGNYGYTF
TRBV5-1,NA,TRBJ2-1,TRBD2,TGCGCCAGCAGCGAATTTACCGGGACTAGCGGGAGGAACGATGAGCAGTTCTTC,CASSEFTGTSGRNDEQFF
TRBV5-1,NA,TRBJ2-3,NA,TGCGCCAGCAGATCCCAGGGCACAGATACGCAGTATTTT,CASRSQGTDTQYF
TRBV29-1,few,TRBJ2-3,TRBD2,TGCAGCGTTGAGCGGCGGGAGAAGTTAGATACGCAGTATTTT,CSVERREKLDTQYF
TRBV18,few,TRBJ1-1,TRBD1,TGTGCCAGCTCACTAATCCGGGACAGGGGTGGCACTGAAGCTTTCTTT,CASSLIRDRGGTEAFF
TRBV29-1,once,TRBJ2-7,NA,TGCAGCGTTGAAGCGAGGAGGGGTAACGAGCAGTACTTC,CSVEARRGNEQYF
TRBV2,NA,TRBJ1-5,NA,TGTGCCAGCAGTGAAGCGCGCGGAGGGAACCAGCCCCAGCATTTT,CASSEARGGNQPQHF
TRBV28,NA,TRBJ1-1,TRBD1,TGTGCCAGCAGTCGAACGGGACAGGGGGGGACTGAAGCTTTCTTT,CASSRTGQGGTEAFF
TRBV27,once,TRBJ2-2,TRBD1,TGTGCCACAGGGACAGGGTACACCGGGGAGCTGTTTTTT,CATGTGYTGELFF
TRBV5-1,NA,TRBJ2-6,NA,TGCGCCAGCAGCTTACCTCGAGGATCTGGGGCCAACGTCCTGACTTTC,CASSLPRGSGANVLTF
TRBV30,once,TRBJ2-7,NA,TGTGCCTGGAGTGCAAAGAAAGGTCACTACGAGCAGTACTTC,CAWSAKKGHYEQYF
TRBV30,NA,TRBJ2-7,TRBD2,TGTGCCTGGAGTGGGACTAGCTTTATCTCCGAGCAGTACTTC,CAWSGTSFISEQYF
TRBV28,NA,TRBJ2-5,NA,TGTGCCAGCAGTTTGGGGCCAACCCAGTACTTC,CASSLGPTQYF
TRBV19,NA,TRBJ1-1,NA,TGTGCCAGTAGTTTACAGGGTGAAGCTTTCTTT,CASSLQGEAFF
TRBV10-1,NA,TRBJ2-3,NA,TGCGCCAGCAGTGACCATCGGGCAGATACGCAGTATTTT,CASSDHRADTQYF
TRBV30,NA,TRBJ2-1,NA,TGTGCCTGGAGTGTAGAGCTCAATGAGCAGTTCTTC,CAWSVELNEQFF
TRBV6-5,NA,TRBJ2-5,NA,TGTGCCAGCACCTACTACCAGGGGACGTGGGAGACCCAGTACTTC,CASTYYQGTWETQYF
TRBV5-1,NA,TRBJ2-7,TRBD1,TGCGCCAGCAGCACAGGACAGGGTCCTCTCTACGAGCAGTACTTC,CASSTGQGPLYEQYF
TRBV6-6,NA,TRBJ1-1,TRBD1,TGTGCCAGCAGAGAAGACAGGGGGACTGAAGCTTTCTTT,CASREDRGTEAFF
TRBV19,NA,TRBJ2-7,NA,TGTGCCAGTAGTCCAACGGGGGTAACCTTCTCCTACGAGCAGTACTTC,CASSPTGVTFSYEQYF
TRBV7-9,NA,TRBJ2-7,TRBD1,TGTGCCAGCAGCCCTAGTGGGACAGTTCCCTACGAGCAGTACTTC,CASSPSGTVPYEQYF
TRBV5-6,NA,TRBJ2-5,TRBD2,TGTGCCAGCAGCTTGAGCACTAGCGGGCGGAACCAAGAGACCCAGTACTTC,CASSLSTSGRNQETQYF
TRBV5-1,NA,TRBJ1-2,NA,TGCGCCAGCAGCTTGTCGACAGCTTATGGCTACACCTTC,CASSLSTAYGYTF
TRBV5-4,NA,TRBJ2-2,TRBD2,TGTGCCAGCAGCTGGGGACTAGCGGGAGGCACCGGGGAGCTGTTTTTT,CASSWGLAGGTGELFF
TRBV20-1,NA,TRBJ1-2,NA,TGCAGTGCTCGTCAGGGCTATGGCTACACCTTC,CSARQGYGYTF
TRBV6-6,NA,TRBJ1-2,NA,TGTGCCAGCAGTTACACGCAGGGCGGTAACTATGGCTACACCTTC,CASSYTQGGNYGYTF
TRBV5-1,once,TRBJ1-5,NA,TGCGCCAGCAGCTTGGCCCCGGGGAATCAGCCCCAGCATTTT,CASSLAPGNQPQHF
TRBV28,NA,TRBJ2-7,NA,TGTGCCAGCAGTTGGTCGGACAAGTACGAGCAGTACTTC,CASSWSDKYEQYF
TRBV14,NA,TRBJ1-2,NA,TGTGCCAGCAGCCAAGACCCGGAGTGGCACTATGGCTACACCTTC,CASSQDPEWHYGYTF
TRBV2,NA,TRBJ2-3,TRBD2,TGTGCCAGCAAAGGCGGGAGGAGCACAGATACGCAGTATTTT,CASKGGRSTDTQYF
TRBV6-1,NA,TRBJ2-3,TRBD1,TGTGCCAGCAGTGACGACAGGGGGCGAGGCACAGGTACGCAGTATTTT,CASSDDRGRGTGTQYF
TRBV7-6,NA,TRBJ2-1,NA,TGTGCCAGCAGCCTTAGCGGTAGCTCCTACAATGAGCAGTTCTTC,CASSLSGSSYNEQFF
TRBV28,NA,TRBJ1-1,NA,TGTGCCAGCAGTCCTGGACAACCTGAAGCTTTCTTT,CASSPGQPEAFF
TRBV28,NA,TRBJ1-2,NA,TGTGCCAGCAACCGGGACTATGGCTACACCTTC,CASNRDYGYTF
TRBV30,NA,TRBJ1-4,TRBD1,TGTGCCTGTGAGACAGGGGCGGATGAAAAACTGTTTTTT,CACETGADEKLFF
TRBV7-2,NA,TRBJ2-3,TRBD2,TGTGCCAGTAAGCGGGAGGCCTCTTTCACAGATACGCAGTATTTT,CASKREASFTDTQYF
TRBV28,NA,TRBJ1-2,NA,TGTGCCAGCAGTTTAGCACCGAGCTATGGCTACACCTTC,CASSLAPSYGYTF
TRBV5-4,NA,TRBJ2-5,TRBD2,TGTGCCAGCAGCATTAGCGGGAGTCAAGAGACCCAGTACTTC,CASSISGSQETQYF
TRBV7-9,NA,TRBJ2-1,NA,TGTGCCAGCAGCTTAGGACAGCAACTAGCAGTCTTC,CASSLGQQLAVF